This TCR beta chain came from a study of OX40 agonist ivuxolimab in advanced cancers. This CDR3 is built from 16 residues. V lost 3 bases, J lost 2 bases, and 10 bases stayed unmatched. Germline V lookup: CDR1 LGHNA, CDR2 YNFKEQ. General observations from the study: Blood T cells, both CD4+ and CD8+, expanded clonally by week 6 at 0.1 to 3.0 mg/kg.

Only in-frame clones appear in the TCRdb table, and some are missing; sequencing was by immunoSEQ multiplex PCR. The sample yields about 75,000 clones, roughly 81% seen once. Only a few counts were recorded for this clone. The antigen is not known. The chain links TRBV4-2 to TRBJ2-7; TRBD2 matches 7 bases. This sample comprised CD4+ or CD8+ T cells sorted from blood, obtained in a trial of the OX40 agonist ivuxolimab. This clonotype was obtained from an adult with an advanced solid tumor such as melanoma, head and neck, liver or kidney cancer. The DNA for the CDR3 is TGTGCCAGCAGCCACGGTACAAGGCGGGAGACCTACGAGCAGTACTTC. It encodes CASSHGTRRETYEQYF.